This T cell receptor (beta chain) was captured in a study of PD-1 blockade in mismatch repair-deficient tumors. Study overall: Patients had approximately 13 mismatch repair-deficient cancer types and were previously treated and progressing.

TCRdb's copy holds only in-frame clones and misses some; the assay was immunoSEQ multiplex PCR. The sample records over 13,000 clones, 84% being singletons. The table lists this clone with a count of one. What it binds is not known. Time point in this sample: 10-day in vitro stimulation with candidate neoantigen peptide 5. Mismatch repair deficiency was confirmed in all patients, by PCR or immunohistochemistry. About 7 ELISpot-reactive neoantigen peptides each drove a roughly ten-day in vitro stimulation. This CDR3 spans 16 amino acids. The ends were cut back, 5 bases at V and 2 bases at J, with 15 bases in the middle. Germline V gene lookup returns CDR1 SGHTA and CDR2 FQGNSA.

The sequencing used cells cultured in vitro, collected from a patient treated with pembrolizumab. The sequence derives from an adult with mismatch repair-deficient cancer. The chain carries TRBV7-2 and TRBJ2-2; either TRBD1 or TRBD2 may supply D (7 bases each). In DNA, the CDR3 is TGTGCCAGCAGCCCCAGGGGGGGAGCCAACACCGGGGAGCTGTTTTTT. It translates to CASSPRGGANTGELFF.